This is a list of T cell receptor beta chains from one sample in a study of blood T cell repertoires in COVID-19. Assay: immunoSEQ multiplex PCR; the TCRdb copy retains only in-frame clones and omits some. The data show around 100,000 clones, with approximately 91% seen just once and around 2.1% held by the top ten. The material sequenced was peripheral blood. These receptors were collected from a man in his fifties with active COVID-19. CDR3s include the opening cysteine and the closing phenylalanine or tryptophan. A D gene is named only where the DNA matches it firmly. Not every row has a clone size; where given, it reads once, few, many or a size class.

v_call: TRBV4-2
clone_size: -
j_call: TRBJ1-2
d_call: TRBD1
cdr3_aa: CASSQAGTGTYGYTF
cdr3_nt: TGTGCCAGCAGCCAAGCCGGGACAGGGACCTATGGCTACACCTTC

v_call: TRBV4-2
clone_size: -
j_call: TRBJ2-3
d_call: TRBD2
cdr3_aa: CASSPLAGNTDTQYF
cdr3_nt: TGTGCCAGCAGCCCACTAGCGGGGAACACAGATACGCAGTATTTT

v_call: TRBV11-2
clone_size: -
j_call: TRBJ1-5
d_call: TRBD1
cdr3_aa: CASSQTGDSQPQHF
cdr3_nt: TGTGCCAGCAGCCAAACAGGGGATAGTCAGCCCCAGCATTTT

v_call: TRBV5-4
clone_size: -
j_call: TRBJ2-5
d_call: TRBD2
cdr3_aa: CASSARLAGQETQYF
cdr3_nt: TGTGCCAGCAGCGCCCGACTAGCCGGGCAAGAGACCCAGTACTTC

v_call: TRBV2
clone_size: -
j_call: TRBJ2-1
d_call: TRBD2
cdr3_aa: CASRLAGVYNEQFF
cdr3_nt: TGTGCCAGCAGACTAGCGGGAGTATACAATGAGCAGTTCTTC

v_call: TRBV5-4
clone_size: -
j_call: TRBJ1-3
d_call: TRBD1
cdr3_aa: CASSLGQGNTIYF
cdr3_nt: TGTGCCAGCAGCCTGGGACAGGGCAACACCATATATTTT

v_call: TRBV28
clone_size: -
j_call: TRBJ1-5
d_call: -
cdr3_aa: CASSFGGVTAHGQPQHF
cdr3_nt: TGTGCCAGCAGTTTTGGGGGGGTGACGGCCCATGGGCAGCCCCAGCATTTT

v_call: TRBV19
clone_size: -
j_call: TRBJ1-1
d_call: -
cdr3_aa: CASSIDLTREAFF
cdr3_nt: TGTGCCAGTAGTATAGACCTCACAAGAGAAGCTTTCTTT

v_call: TRBV14
clone_size: -
j_call: TRBJ2-5
d_call: TRBD2
cdr3_aa: CASSQLRGSLQETQYF
cdr3_nt: TGTGCCAGCAGCCAATTGCGGGGGTCACTACAAGAGACCCAGTACTTC

v_call: TRBV5-1
clone_size: -
j_call: TRBJ2-1
d_call: TRBD1
cdr3_aa: CASSSDQGVRNNEQFF
cdr3_nt: TGCGCCAGCAGCTCGGATCAGGGGGTGAGAAACAATGAGCAGTTCTTC

v_call: TRBV3-1/TRBV3-2
clone_size: -
j_call: TRBJ2-5
d_call: TRBD2
cdr3_aa: CASSRSYGGGRWETQYF
cdr3_nt: TGTGCCAGCAGCCGGTCTTATGGCGGGGGTCGGTGGGAGACCCAGTACTTC

v_call: TRBV7-6
clone_size: -
j_call: TRBJ2-2
d_call: TRBD2
cdr3_aa: CASSLRLAGNRELFF
cdr3_nt: TGTGCCAGCAGCTTAAGACTAGCGGGGAATAGGGAGCTGTTTTTT

v_call: TRBV5-1
clone_size: -
j_call: TRBJ2-2
d_call: TRBD1
cdr3_aa: CASIATGPPSSGELFF
cdr3_nt: TGCGCCAGCATCGCGACAGGGCCCCCAAGTTCCGGGGAGCTGTTTTTT

v_call: TRBV9
clone_size: -
j_call: TRBJ2-5
d_call: TRBD2
cdr3_aa: CASSVGEGKGLLQETQYF
cdr3_nt: TGTGCCAGCAGCGTAGGGGAGGGGAAAGGGCTCCTCCAAGAGACCCAGTACTTC

v_call: TRBV3-1/TRBV3-2
clone_size: -
j_call: TRBJ2-2
d_call: -
cdr3_aa: CASSHQRAGELFF
cdr3_nt: TGTGCCAGCAGCCACCAGCGCGCCGGGGAGCTGTTTTTT

v_call: TRBV30
clone_size: -
j_call: TRBJ2-2
d_call: TRBD1
cdr3_aa: CAWGLGQYTGELFF
cdr3_nt: TGTGCCTGGGGTCTGGGACAGTACACCGGGGAGCTGTTTTTT

v_call: TRBV19
clone_size: -
j_call: TRBJ2-7
d_call: -
cdr3_aa: CASSGIYEQYF
cdr3_nt: TGTGCCAGTTCAGGGATCTACGAGCAGTACTTC

v_call: TRBV5-1
clone_size: -
j_call: TRBJ1-3
d_call: TRBD1
cdr3_aa: CASSLDRPTSGNTIYF
cdr3_nt: TGCGCCAGCAGTTTGGACAGGCCAACCTCTGGAAACACCATATATTTT

v_call: TRBV7-2
clone_size: -
j_call: TRBJ2-1
d_call: TRBD2
cdr3_aa: CASSPRWGGNNEQFF
cdr3_nt: TGTGCCAGCAGCCCGCGCTGGGGGGGGAACAATGAGCAGTTCTTC

v_call: TRBV7-9
clone_size: -
j_call: TRBJ2-3
d_call: -
cdr3_aa: CASSPHLSVIGTDTQYF
cdr3_nt: TGTGCCAGCAGCCCCCACCTCTCGGTAATCGGCACAGATACGCAGTATTTT

v_call: TRBV27
clone_size: -
j_call: TRBJ1-1
d_call: -
cdr3_aa: CASSLAEGHTEAFF
cdr3_nt: TGTGCCAGCAGTTTGGCAGAGGGTCACACTGAAGCTTTCTTT

v_call: TRBV7-2
clone_size: -
j_call: TRBJ2-1
d_call: -
cdr3_aa: CASSLGRAWNEQFF
cdr3_nt: TGTGCCAGCAGCTTAGGCAGGGCTTGGAATGAGCAGTTCTTC

v_call: TRBV6-5
clone_size: -
j_call: TRBJ2-1
d_call: TRBD1
cdr3_aa: CASRIGTGDNEQFF
cdr3_nt: TGTGCCAGCAGGATAGGGACAGGGGACAATGAGCAGTTCTTC

v_call: TRBV3-1/TRBV3-2
clone_size: -
j_call: TRBJ1-2
d_call: TRBD1
cdr3_aa: CASSQMTGAGGYTF
cdr3_nt: TGTGCCAGCAGCCAGATGACAGGGGCGGGTGGCTACACCTTC

v_call: TRBV10-3
clone_size: few
j_call: TRBJ1-2
d_call: -
cdr3_aa: CAISESERGYTF
cdr3_nt: TGTGCCATCAGTGAGTCGGAGAGAGGCTACACCTTC

v_call: TRBV11-3
clone_size: -
j_call: TRBJ2-6
d_call: -
cdr3_aa: CASSSPGGANVLTF
cdr3_nt: TGTGCCAGCAGCTCGCCCGGTGGGGCCAACGTCCTGACTTTC

v_call: TRBV9
clone_size: -
j_call: TRBJ1-3
d_call: -
cdr3_aa: CASSVEGTRGNTIYF
cdr3_nt: TGTGCCAGCAGCGTAGAGGGGACACGTGGAAACACCATATATTTT

v_call: TRBV29-1
clone_size: -
j_call: TRBJ1-6
d_call: TRBD1
cdr3_aa: CSVKQGSVFHF
cdr3_nt: TGCAGCGTCAAACAGGGGTCTGTCTTCCACTTT

v_call: TRBV20-1
clone_size: -
j_call: TRBJ2-5
d_call: TRBD2
cdr3_aa: CSASRTSGLTQYF
cdr3_nt: TGCAGTGCTAGTAGGACTAGCGGCCTAACCCAGTACTTC

v_call: TRBV6-5
clone_size: -
j_call: TRBJ1-5
d_call: TRBD1
cdr3_aa: CASRPGQGGQPQHF
cdr3_nt: TGTGCCAGCAGACCGGGACAGGGGGGTCAGCCCCAGCATTTT

v_call: TRBV29-1
clone_size: -
j_call: TRBJ2-1
d_call: -
cdr3_aa: CSVVAVSLPNEQFF
cdr3_nt: TGCAGCGTCGTAGCGGTCTCCCTGCCTAATGAGCAGTTCTTC